This TCR beta chain was captured in a study of Ad26.COV2.S vaccination and SARS-CoV-2 variants. CDR1 SNHLY and CDR2 FYNNEI come from the germline V gene. V was clipped by 5 bases and J by 1 base, with 8 bases between them. This CDR3 is built from 13 residues. Treatment described: around 19 received Ad26.COV2.S at low or high dose, single or two shots; roughly five received placebo; per-sample allocation not given. It was on day 63 after the first vaccine or placebo injection that samples were taken. An Ad26 vector expressing Wuhan-strain SARS-CoV-2 spike served as the vaccine. TCRdb keeps only in-frame clones here, not all; method: immunoSEQ multiplex PCR. The data show roughly 350,000 clones, with around 87% seen just once and more than 3% held by the top ten. General study findings and limits: After vaccination, reports described spike-specific CD8+ and CD4+ T cell responses as showing substantial breadth.

This clone has only one observation. What it binds is unknown. The chain links TRBV2 to TRBJ1-1; D unresolved. The origin of this receptor is a person between 18 and 60 years old who received the Ad26.COV2.S COVID-19 vaccine or a placebo. This specimen was peripheral blood, taken in a trial of Ad26.COV2.S vaccine versus placebo. This chain's CDR3 is CASSNGRNTEAFF. The DNA of the CDR3 is TGTGCCAGCAGTAATGGGAGGAACACTGAAGCTTTCTTT.